The clone carrying this TCR beta chain showed up just once. As yet, its antigen is unknown. The CDR3 has 17 residues. Germline CDR1 reads LGHNA; CDR2 reads YNFKEQ. V trimming: 0 bases; J trimming: 3 bases; junction bases outside the gene matches: 8. Per individual sample, total RNA of at least 5.5 micrograms was extracted. The sample is drawn from a study of blood T cells in healthy people across ages. Study-level points and caveats: Changes seen in expanded clonotypes were possibly confounded by donor CMV status left unknown. Researchers report that TCR beta diversity correlated strongly with naive T cell percentage.

Next came a second PCR, run for about 7 to 12 cycles, which used a sample-barcoded 5' primer along with a J-beta primer mix. MiXCR was run by TCRdb on the 5' RACE reads, yielding one entry per CDR3 protein. The sample records roughly 1,300,000 distinct CDR3 sequences, 45% to 70% being singletons. The sequenced sample was blood. This TCR was recovered from a man between 18 and 35 years old in good health. This chain connects TRBV4-2 to TRBJ2-1; TRBD2 matches at 7 bases. For the CDR3, the DNA is TGTGCCAGCAGCCAAGAACCCTTAGCGGGCCGCTACAATGAGCAGTTCTTC. Its translation is CASSQEPLAGRYNEQFF.